The 12 T cell receptor beta chains presented below share a single source sample, sequenced in a study of shared clonotypes between healthy human individuals. TCRdb's copy holds only in-frame clones and misses some; the assay was immunoSEQ multiplex PCR. The table lists some 660,000 clones, 73% of them singletons. The sequenced sample consisted of memory CD4+ T cells sorted from blood. Subset defined: CD45RA-negative fraction. The origin of the receptors is a woman younger than 45 in good health.

This clone was observed a handful of times. The chain couples TRBV5-4 to TRBJ2-7; TRBD2 agrees at 11 bases. Germline CDR1 reads SGHNT; CDR2 reads YYREEE (reference sequence). V shed 3 bases and J 4 bases; nucleotides not matched to a gene: 3. This CDR3 region has 14 residues. The CDR3 is CASSSTSGSYEQYF. DNA for the CDR3: TGTGCCAGCAGCTCAACTAGCGGGAGTTACGAGCAGTACTTC.

This clone has a single count. This sequence joins TRBV5-5 and TRBJ1-6; D gene unclear. The CDR3 is 15 amino acids. Germline CDR1 reads SGHKS; CDR2 reads YYEKEE (reference sequence). Trimming stripped 5 bases from V and 10 bases from J, with 19 bases between. The CDR3 sequence is CASSKPGAAGSPLHF. DNA for the CDR3: TGTGCCAGCAGTAAACCGGGAGCGGCGGGATCACCCCTCCACTTT.

The chain couples TRBV18 to TRBJ1-5; 10 bases fit TRBD1. The CDR3 consists of 16 residues. Germline CDR1 and CDR2: KGHSH and LQKENI. Losses at the gene ends were 4 bases for V and 4 bases for J; bases not matched to a gene: 7. The CDR3 region is CASSRRPDRGNQPQHF. CDR3 DNA: TGTGCCAGCTCACGCCGACCGGACAGGGGGAATCAGCCCCAGCATTTT.

J is TRBJ1-2 and V is TRBV2; D is unresolved. Per germline, CDR1 SNHLY and CDR2 FYNNEI. This CDR3 contains 12 residues. Deletions cut 4 bases from V and 4 bases from J, with 7 bases between. In nucleotides, the CDR3 is TGTGCCAGCAGTGCAGACGGCTATGGCTACACCTTC. Amino acid sequence: CASSADGYGYTF.

V is TRBV9 and J is TRBJ2-7, with D maybe TRBD2 (6 bases). CDR1 SGDLS and CDR2 YYNGEE come from the germline V gene. The CDR3 runs to 14 residues. The V end lost 3 bases, the J end lost 2 bases, and 12 bases lay between the germline ends. The CDR3 coding sequence is TGTGCCAGCAGCGCTCGGGACTTCACCTACGAGCAGTACTTC. This gives the protein CASSARDFTYEQYF.

This clone was observed a few times. The sample contains more than one DNA sequence encoding this CDR3. J is TRBJ1-5 and V is TRBV28; D is unclear. V lost 3 bases to trimming and J lost 5 bases, with 2 bases between them. The CDR3 totals 11 residues. Looked up from germline, CDR1 is MDHEN and CDR2 is SYDVKM. The CDR3: CASSFHQPQHF. The CDR3 bases are TGTGCCAGCAGTTTCCATCAGCCCCAGCATTTT.

This clone was seen once. The chain is built from TRBV9 and TRBJ2-5, with TRBD2 matching over 11 bases. This CDR3 has 15 amino acids. Trimming cost V 4 bases and J 3 bases; bases outside gene matches: 5. The germline V gene encodes CDR1 SGDLS and CDR2 YYNGEE. CDR3 nucleotide sequence: TGTGCCAGCAGCTCCGGACTAGCGGGCGAAGAGACCCAGTACTTC. It encodes CASSSGLAGEETQYF. The whole variable domain, filled in from reference TRBV9 and TRBJ2-5, reads DSGVTQTPKHLITATGQRVTLRCSPRSGDLSVYWYQQSLDQGLQFLIQYYNGEERAKGNILERFSAQQFPDLHSELNLSSLELGDSALYFCASSSGLAGEETQYFGPGTRLLVL.

V gene TRBV5-1 combines with J gene TRBJ1-1; maybe TRBD1 (5 bases). Trimming left V 0 bases short and J 6 bases short, with 9 bases between. This CDR3 region has 13 residues. Germline lookup yields CDR1 SGHRS and CDR2 YFSETQ. The CDR3 here is CASSLVRDSEAFF. The CDR3 nucleotides read TGCGCCAGCAGCTTGGTAAGGGACTCTGAAGCTTTCTTT.

The chain combines TRBV28 with TRBJ2-5, with 8 bases lining up with TRBD1. The CDR3 runs to 14 residues. The trim removed 5 bases at V and 3 bases at J, leaving 5 bases unmatched. Germline V CDR1 and CDR2: MDHEN, SYDVKM. In DNA form, the CDR3 reads TGTGCCAGCAGTGGGACAGGAACGGAAGAGACCCAGTACTTC. Protein product: CASSGTGTEETQYF.

This chain links TRBV28 with TRBJ2-7, with 12 bases identical to TRBD1. The CDR3 runs to 16 residues. The germline CDR1 and CDR2 sequences are MDHEN and SYDVKM. The ends lost 4 bases at V and 5 bases at J; junction bases unmatched: 9. The CDR3 DNA is TGTGCCAGCAGTTCCCCATCGGGACAGGGGGCAGACGAGCAGTACTTC. It yields the protein CASSSPSGQGADEQYF.

This chain connects TRBV4-1 to TRBJ2-5; D is possibly TRBD2 (6 bases). V lost 1 base and J lost 5, with 20 bases in between. Germline-derived CDR1 and CDR2 are MGHRA and YSYEKL. The length of the CDR3 is 17 residues. The DNA of the CDR3 is TGCGCCAGCAGCCAAGTCGCCGGGGGAGCCTCCCGGGAGACCCAGTACTTC. Its protein product is CASSQVAGGASRETQYF.

The chain uses TRBV28 and TRBJ2-7, with D possibly matching TRBD2 (6 bases). The V end was cut by 6 bases, the J end by 2 bases, with 11 bases between. The CDR3 consists of 13 residues. Germline V gene lookup returns CDR1 MDHEN and CDR2 SYDVKM. The CDR3 reads CASSGSVTYEQYF. In DNA, the CDR3 is TGTGCCAGCAGCGGGAGTGTTACCTACGAGCAGTACTTC.